The 28 T cell receptor beta chains listed next were all sequenced from one sample in a study of vaccination effects on CD4 cells after COVID-19. Their cognate antigens are unknown. This table comes from immunoSEQ multiplex PCR, and its TCRdb copy is limited to in-frame clones, with some not included. This sample has 65,000 to 90,000 clones; nearly 75% occur once, and the top ten carry about 2.3%. Culture lasted 10 days before CD4+ T cell isolation. Each participant received a vaccine that was either BNT162b2 or mRNA-1273, given as two doses. Specimen: CD4+ T cells from PBMCs cultured without peptide, collected after COVID-19 vaccination. Every receptor here comes from a human donor who received a COVID-19 vaccine.

This clone has only one observation. V gene TRBV9 combines with J gene TRBJ2-1; tentatively, D is TRBD1 (5 bases). Trimming left V 4 bases short and J 6 bases short, with 8 bases between. Germline lookup yields CDR1 SGDLS and CDR2 YYNGEE. The CDR3 consists of 12 residues. CDR3 protein: CASSQTGNEQFF. In DNA form, the CDR3 reads TGTGCCAGCAGCCAAACAGGCAATGAGCAGTTCTTC.

This chain uses TRBV3-1 (or the pseudogene TRBV3-2) with TRBJ2-5; either TRBD1 or TRBD2 may supply D (6 bases each). The CDR3 has 14 amino acids. Looked up from germline, CDR1 is LGHDT and CDR2 is YNNKEL (reference sequence). Trimming took off 5 bases at V and 5 bases at J, with 15 bases between the two ends. The CDR3: CASSSRQAGETQYF. The CDR3 nucleotides are TGTGCCAGCAGCTCCCGACAGGCGGGGGAGACCCAGTACTTC.

This clone has a single count. The chain is built from TRBV7-3 and TRBJ2-5; 7 nucleotides agree with TRBD2. CDR3 length: 14 residues. The germline V gene encodes CDR1 SGHTA and CDR2 FQGTGA. Trimming cost V 5 bases and J 5 bases; bases outside gene matches: 8. CDR3 in amino acids: CASSQNAGRETQYF. In nucleotides, the CDR3 is TGTGCCAGCAGCCAAAATGCCGGGAGGGAGACCCAGTACTTC.

Only a few counts were recorded for this clone. The rearrangement links TRBV4-3 to TRBJ1-6; D is ambiguous. Trimming shortened V by 0 bases and J by 9 bases, and 6 bases separated the two germline ends. Germline lookup yields CDR1 LGHNA and CDR2 YSLEER. The CDR3 totals 13 residues. This CDR3 reads CASSQEQISPLHF. CDR3 sequence (DNA): TGCGCCAGCAGCCAAGAACAGATTTCACCCCTCCACTTT.

The gene calls are TRBV28 and TRBJ1-2; D is perhaps TRBD1 (5 bases). The CDR3 contains 12 residues. Germline V lookup: CDR1 MDHEN, CDR2 SYDVKM. V shed 5 bases and J shed 7 bases, with 11 bases lying between them. CDR3 in DNA: TGTGCCAGCAGTGGAGGGGTGGGTGGCTACACCTTC. This encodes CASSGGVGGYTF.

This chain uses TRBV20-1 with TRBJ2-3, with TRBD2 identical over 9 bases. With 3 bases clipped from V and 0 bases from J, the junction kept 4 bases outside the gene matches. Germline CDR1 is DFQATT and CDR2 is SNEGSKA (reference sequence). The CDR3 length is 15 residues. CDR3 amino acids: CSASAAGGSTDTQYF. CDR3 DNA: TGCAGTGCTAGTGCCGCGGGGGGGAGCACAGATACGCAGTATTTT.

This chain uses TRBV9 with TRBJ1-5; D remains ambiguous. CDR3 length: 15 residues. V lost 4 bases and J 1 base, leaving 12 bases between the germline ends. From germline, CDR1 is SGDLS and CDR2 YYNGEE. The CDR3 region is CASSPGPVSNQPQHF. The CDR3 coding sequence is TGTGCCAGCAGCCCCGGACCTGTAAGCAATCAGCCCCAGCATTTT.

J is TRBJ1-6 and V is TRBV11-2; TRBD1 might be the D (5 bases). Trimming removed 2 bases at V and 4 bases at J, with 9 bases between. The CDR3 spans 15 residues. Germline lookup yields CDR1 SGHAT and CDR2 FQNNGV. This chain's CDR3 is CASSLTGLYNSPLHF. The CDR3 DNA reads as TGTGCCAGCAGCTTAACAGGCTTATATAATTCACCCCTCCACTTT.

The chain recombines TRBV11-2 with TRBJ2-3, with TRBD2 as a possible D gene (7 bases). Germline assignment: CDR1 SGHAT and CDR2 FQNNGV. The V and J ends lost 7 bases and 1 base respectively, with 21 bases between them. This CDR3 has 17 amino acids. In DNA form, the CDR3 reads TGTGCCAGCACCCCCCGAGTCAGGGAGGGGGGCACAGATACGCAGTATTTT. Residues: CASTPRVREGGTDTQYF.

This sequence joins TRBV6-5 and TRBJ2-3; 10 bases map to TRBD1. The germline CDR1 and CDR2 sequences are MNHEY and SVGAGI. V dropped 6 bases and J dropped 3; count of bases not matched to a gene: 6. The CDR3 consists of 15 residues. The CDR3 loop reads CASREWTGGTDTQYF. CDR3 DNA sequence: TGTGCCAGCAGGGAGTGGACAGGGGGGACAGATACGCAGTATTTT.

This clone has more than one count but fewer than ten. The V call is TRBV2, the J call TRBJ1-3; the match to TRBD1 covers 7 bases. Germline V gene data show CDR1 as SNHLY and CDR2 as FYNNEI. Germline trimming cut 7 bases from V and 4 bases from J; bases unmatched to any gene: 10. The length of the CDR3 is 15 residues. Here the CDR3 reads CASTRGSMTGNTIYF. In nucleotides, the CDR3 is TGTGCCAGCACCAGGGGGTCAATGACGGGAAACACCATATATTTT.

The sample holds a few counts of this clone. The V and J genes are TRBV3-1 (or the pseudogene TRBV3-2) and TRBJ1-1; no clear D gene. The V gene's germline CDR1 is LGHDT and CDR2 YNNKEL (reference sequence). The CDR3 loop spans 15 amino acids. The V and J ends lost 5 bases and 2 bases respectively, with 15 bases between them. The DNA for the CDR3 is TGTGCCAGCAGCTTCCGGCAGGACGGAAACACTGAAGCTTTCTTT. Translation: CASSFRQDGNTEAFF.

This chain joins TRBV25-1 and TRBJ1-6; 7 nucleotides match TRBD1. This CDR3 has 15 residues. J was trimmed by 7 bases and V by 4 bases; bases with no gene match: 7. From germline, CDR1 is MGHDK and CDR2 SYGVNS. This CDR3 is CASSGADRDNSPLHF. Written as DNA, the CDR3 is TGTGCCAGCAGTGGAGCCGACAGGGACAATTCACCCCTCCACTTT.

This chain uses TRBV11-2 with TRBJ2-7; D unclear. CDR1 is SGHAT, CDR2 FQNNGV, per germline. V shed 0 bases and J shed 4 bases, with 7 bases lying between them. There are 13 residues in the CDR3. The CDR3 protein is CASSLDRLYEQYV. DNA of the CDR3: TGTGCCAGCAGCTTAGACCGGCTTTACGAGCAGTACGTC.

The rearrangement joins TRBV6-5 to TRBJ1-6, with D possibly being TRBD1 (5 bases). The CDR3 loop spans 14 amino acids. CDR1 is MNHEY and CDR2 is SVGAGI in the germline V gene. With 1 base removed from V and 12 bases from J, the gap between germline ends came to 13 bases. CDR3 coding DNA: TGTGCCAGCAGTTACTTAAGGGGCAGTGAACCCCTCCACTTT. This encodes CASSYLRGSEPLHF.

V gene TRBV5-1 combines with J gene TRBJ2-2; D not resolved. The V gene's germline CDR1 is SGHRS and CDR2 YFSETQ. The CDR3 sequence is 17 residues long. Between the trimmed V and J ends, which lost 4 bases and 7 bases, there was a span of 23 bases. For the CDR3, the DNA is TGCGCCAGCAGCCCCGGAACACTTGGATTGGCCGGCGGGGAGCTGTTTTTT. Amino acids: CASSPGTLGLAGGELFF.

The chain combines TRBV4-1 with TRBJ1-4; 8 nucleotides line up with TRBD1. The J segment lost 8 bases and the V segment lost 6 bases, leaving 14 bases of the junction unmatched. Germline CDR1 is MGHRA and CDR2 is YSYEKL. CDR3 length equals 16 residues. DNA for the CDR3: TGCGCCAGCAGAATTCAAGGTCAGGGGGCGAAGGAAAAACTGTTTTTT. Translated, it gives CASRIQGQGAKEKLFF.

The chain's CDR3 is CASSLGFEGSPEQYV. The CDR3, as DNA: TGTGCCAGCAGCTTAGGATTCGAGGGTTCTCCCGAGCAGTACGTC. This rearrangement joins TRBV7-9 to TRBJ2-7; a weak D match, TRBD2 (5 bases). This CDR3 comprises 15 residues. In germline, CDR1 is SEHNR, CDR2 FQNEAQ (reference sequence). With 1 base removed from V and 6 bases from J, the gap between germline ends came to 16 bases.

This chain uses TRBV4-3 with TRBJ1-6, with D perhaps matching TRBD1 (6 bases). Germline V gives CDR1 LGHNA, CDR2 YSLEER. With 1 base removed from V and 8 bases from J, the gap between germline ends came to 12 bases. This CDR3 is built from 15 residues. The CDR3 DNA sequence: TGCGCCAGCAGCCAAGGAGGGGGTATCGATTCACCCCTCCACTTT. Protein sequence: CASSQGGGIDSPLHF.

The gene calls are TRBV5-1 and TRBJ1-4; D is ambiguous. This CDR3 is built from 14 residues. V was cut by 2 bases and J by 3 bases, with 8 bases left in between. Germline V gene lookup returns CDR1 SGHRS and CDR2 YFSETQ. The CDR3 reads CASSFGPANEKLFF. In nucleotides, the CDR3 is TGCGCCAGCAGCTTTGGGCCGGCTAATGAAAAACTGTTTTTT.

The chain carries TRBV6-4 and TRBJ1-5; D is ambiguous. The CDR3 extends over 13 amino acids. CDR1 and CDR2 from the germline V gene are MRHNA and SNTAGT. V lost 0 bases and J lost 6, with 6 bases in between. CDR3 coding DNA: TGTGCCAGCAGTGACTCGGGAGGTCAGCCCCAGCATTTT. It specifies CASSDSGGQPQHF.

The V call is TRBV6-5, the J call TRBJ2-5, with no clear D. The V end was cut by 0 bases, the J end by 0 bases, with 8 bases between. CDR3 length equals 15 residues. Germline CDR1 MNHEY, CDR2 SVGAGI. CDR3 region: CASSYSGVYQETQYF. The CDR3 region has the DNA TGTGCCAGCAGTTACTCTGGCGTGTACCAAGAGACCCAGTACTTC.

V and J are TRBV5-8 and TRBJ1-5; 9 nucleotides line up with TRBD1. Germline V gene lookup returns CDR1 SGHTS and CDR2 YDEGEE. This CDR3 spans 13 amino acids. V dropped 7 bases and J dropped 3; count of bases not matched to a gene: 2. This chain's CDR3 is CASGDRANQPQHF. As DNA, the CDR3 is TGTGCCAGCGGGGACAGGGCCAATCAGCCCCAGCATTTT.

This clone has only one observation. The V gene is TRBV28, the J gene TRBJ2-5; D is undetermined. The CDR3 is 13 amino acids. V was trimmed by 5 bases and J by 6 bases, leaving 13 bases between them. Germline V gene lookup returns CDR1 MDHEN and CDR2 SYDVKM. The CDR3, as DNA: TGTGCCAGCAGTATCGCCCCGTTAAAGACCCAGTACTTC. Protein sequence: CASSIAPLKTQYF.

The J gene is TRBJ2-1, the V gene TRBV5-1, with TRBD1 matching 9 bases. Per the germline V gene, CDR1 is SGHRS and CDR2 is YFSETQ. The junction had 12 bases not matched to a gene; V was cut back by 4 bases and J by 7 bases. This CDR3 spans 16 amino acids. The CDR3 region is CASSMDRQGGSNEQFF. DNA for the CDR3: TGCGCCAGCAGCATGGATAGACAGGGGGGTAGTAATGAGCAGTTCTTC. The entire variable domain, with the rest obtained from reference TRBV5-1 and TRBJ2-1, is as follows: KAGVTQTPRYLIKTRGQQVTLSCSPISGHRSVSWYQQTPGQGLQFLFEYFSETQRNKGNFPGRFSGRQFSNSRSEMNVSTLELGDSALYLCASSMDRQGGSNEQFFGPGTRLTVL.

The rearrangement uses TRBV5-1 and TRBJ1-4; D unclear. Germline V gene data show CDR1 as SGHRS and CDR2 as YFSETQ. V lost 0 bases to trimming and J lost 0 bases, with 6 bases between them. This CDR3 spans 15 amino acids. The CDR3: CASSLGGATNEKLFF. CDR3 nucleotide sequence: TGCGCCAGCAGCTTGGGAGGAGCAACTAATGAAAAACTGTTTTTT.

The V and J genes are TRBV7-2 and TRBJ1-6; D gene ambiguous. This CDR3 has 14 residues. With 3 bases removed from V and 5 bases from J, the gap between germline ends came to 8 bases. The germline V gene has CDR1 SGHTA and CDR2 FQGNSA. DNA for the CDR3: TGTGCCAGCAGCTTTCCCAGCGATAATTCACCCCTCCACTTT. As protein: CASSFPSDNSPLHF.

The chain combines TRBV2 with TRBJ2-2; D possibly corresponds to TRBD2 (6 bases). Germline CDR1 and CDR2: SNHLY and FYNNEI. The CDR3 is 16 amino acids. Trimming pared 3 bases from V and 2 bases from J, leaving 13 bases between. CDR3 sequence (DNA): TGTGCCAGCAGTGACGTTAGCGGCAGAAACACCGGGGAGCTGTTTTTT. It translates to CASSDVSGRNTGELFF.